A single T cell receptor beta chain is shown here with its context. Its specific antigen is unknown. No base-level quality is on record; no much larger clone is a single base apart. The data are from a study of OX40 agonist ivuxolimab in advanced cancers. Describing the broader study: Ivuxolimab was a fully human IgG2 agonistic monoclonal antibody targeting the costimulatory receptor OX40 (CD134). Prior anti-PD-1, anti-PD-L1 or anti-CTLA-4 therapy was permitted, and checkpoint inhibitors had been received by 40% to 50% of dose-escalation patients. The paper covers the monotherapy dose-escalation part of the phase I ivuxolimab trial, which included N ≈ 57 patients. In the dose-escalation cohort, 82.7% of patients were male, and the mean age was around 60 years, with a range of roughly 23 to 85. Intravenous ivuxolimab was administered to patients every 2 weeks at six dose levels: 0.01, 0.1, 0.3, 1.5, 3 and 10 mg/kg. Among the approximately 50 dose-escalation patients, some 20 had hepatocellular carcinoma, 15 or so melanoma, 9 renal cell carcinoma and 9 head and neck cancer. Peripheral TCRbeta sequencing was intended to test whether TCR sequence diversity was altered and clonal T-cell expansion was caused by ivuxolimab. Partial responses occurred in three dose-escalation patients: two with cutaneous melanoma and one with hepatocellular carcinoma. The study at large found these results: The antigen specificity of the clonally expanded peripheral T cells was not determined. At doses from 0.1 to 3.0 mg/kg, clonal expansion was seen in both CD4+ and CD8+ blood T cells between baseline and week 6. After ivuxolimab, more expanded clones were found on average in CD8+ T cells than in CD4+ T cells. Low levels of normalized T-cell clonal expansion were also shown by some nonresponding patients. In the 0.1-3.0 mg/kg groups, partial responders were among the patients with the lowest normalized peripheral clonal expansion, particularly in CD8+ T cells.

Patients with autoimmune disease history or receiving systemic immunosuppression were excluded from the trial. Peripheral blood for TCR sequencing was collected from all dose cohorts at baseline, on cycle 4 day 1, and on cycle 7 day 1. Samples were obtained from an open-label, multicenter, first-in-human phase I dose-escalation trial of ivuxolimab. Adults with locally advanced or metastatic head and neck squamous cell, hepatocellular, melanoma or renal cell carcinoma were enrolled in the trial. Before TCR sequencing, CD4+ T cells and CD8+ T cells were sorted from peripheral blood as separate populations. There are 14 amino acids in the CDR3, from cysteine to phenylalanine inclusive. CDR3 DNA is the only sequence kept; it has 42 bases, read in frame from the first base. V is trimmed back by 4 bases and J by 4 bases, and the junction contains 4 bases that no gene match accounts for. Per the germline V gene, SGHRS is the CDR1 and YFSETQ is the CDR2.

Genomic DNA was isolated from the sorted cells so that the TCRbeta CDR3 region could be sequenced. TCRbeta CDR3 regions were sequenced using the immunoSEQ Assay. TCRdb obtained this table from immuneACCESS and retained in-frame rearrangements with V and J assigned. These tables miss some clones; where compared with another copy, unresolved V genes account for less than half of the shortfall, and the remainder is unexplained. In this sample the table shows about 110,000 clones, 85% to 95% of which occur a single time. 0.66% of the sample belongs to the ten largest clones. The sequencing here drew on CD4+ or CD8+ T cells sorted from blood, taken in a trial of the OX40 agonist ivuxolimab. The chain uses TRBV5-1 and TRBJ1-1; 10 central nucleotides agree with TRBD1. This TCR came from an adult with an advanced solid tumor such as melanoma, head and neck, liver or kidney cancer. The CDR3 is CASSRQGAGTEAFF. The bases read TGCGCCAGCAGCCGACAGGGGGCGGGCACTGAAGCTTTCTTT.